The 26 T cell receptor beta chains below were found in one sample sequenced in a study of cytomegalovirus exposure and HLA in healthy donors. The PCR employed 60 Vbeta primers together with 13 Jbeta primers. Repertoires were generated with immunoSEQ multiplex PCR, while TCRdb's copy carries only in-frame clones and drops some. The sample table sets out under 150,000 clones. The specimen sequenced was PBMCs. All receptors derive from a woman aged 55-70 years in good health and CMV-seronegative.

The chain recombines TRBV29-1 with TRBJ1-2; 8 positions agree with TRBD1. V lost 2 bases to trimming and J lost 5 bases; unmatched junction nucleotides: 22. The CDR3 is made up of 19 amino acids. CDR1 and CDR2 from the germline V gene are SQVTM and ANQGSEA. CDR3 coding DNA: TGCAGCGTTGAATCTTCCGTCGGGCAGGGGGCTACAAGAACGTATGGCTACACCTTC. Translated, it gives CSVESSVGQGATRTYGYTF.

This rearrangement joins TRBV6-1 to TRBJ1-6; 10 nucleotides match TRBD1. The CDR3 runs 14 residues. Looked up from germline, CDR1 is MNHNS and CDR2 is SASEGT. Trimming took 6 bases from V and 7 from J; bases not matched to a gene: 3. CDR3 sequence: CASREGQGNSPLHF. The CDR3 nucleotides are TGTGCCAGCAGGGAGGGACAGGGGAATTCACCCCTCCACTTT.

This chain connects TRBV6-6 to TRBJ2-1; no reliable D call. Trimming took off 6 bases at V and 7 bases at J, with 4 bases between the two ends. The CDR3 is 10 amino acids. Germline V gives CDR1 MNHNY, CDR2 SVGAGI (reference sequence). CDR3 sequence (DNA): TGTGCCAGCAGACAGAATGAGCAGTTCTTC. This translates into CASRQNEQFF.

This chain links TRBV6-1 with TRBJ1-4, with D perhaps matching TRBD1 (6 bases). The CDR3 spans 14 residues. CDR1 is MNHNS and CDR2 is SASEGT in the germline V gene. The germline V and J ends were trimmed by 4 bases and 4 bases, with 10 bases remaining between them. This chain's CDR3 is CASSVGTLNEKLFF. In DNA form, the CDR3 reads TGTGCCAGCAGTGTCGGGACACTTAATGAAAAACTGTTTTTT.

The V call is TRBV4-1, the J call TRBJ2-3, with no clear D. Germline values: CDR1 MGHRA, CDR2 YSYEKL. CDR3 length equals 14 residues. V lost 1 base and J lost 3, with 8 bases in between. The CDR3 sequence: CASSQGKRTDTQYF. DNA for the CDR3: TGCGCCAGCAGCCAAGGGAAGAGGACAGATACGCAGTATTTT.

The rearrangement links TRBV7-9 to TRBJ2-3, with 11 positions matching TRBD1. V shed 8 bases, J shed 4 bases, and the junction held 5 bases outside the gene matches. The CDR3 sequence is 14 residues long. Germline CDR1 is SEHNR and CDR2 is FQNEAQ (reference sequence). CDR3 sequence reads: CASAPGQGADTQYF. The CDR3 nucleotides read TGTGCCAGCGCTCCGGGACAGGGGGCAGATACGCAGTATTTT.

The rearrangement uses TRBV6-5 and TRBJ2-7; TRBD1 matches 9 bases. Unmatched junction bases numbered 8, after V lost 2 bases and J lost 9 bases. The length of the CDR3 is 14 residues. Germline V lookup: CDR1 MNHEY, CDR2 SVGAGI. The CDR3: CASSYTGGPNLQYF. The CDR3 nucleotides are TGTGCCAGCAGTTACACAGGGGGCCCCAACCTGCAGTACTTC.

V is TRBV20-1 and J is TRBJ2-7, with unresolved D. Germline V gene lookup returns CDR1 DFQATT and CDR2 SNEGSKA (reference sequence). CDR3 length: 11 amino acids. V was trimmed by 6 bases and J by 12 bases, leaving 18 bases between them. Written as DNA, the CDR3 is TGCAGTGCCCCGACGTCGCTGCGGTGGTACTTC. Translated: CSAPTSLRWYF.

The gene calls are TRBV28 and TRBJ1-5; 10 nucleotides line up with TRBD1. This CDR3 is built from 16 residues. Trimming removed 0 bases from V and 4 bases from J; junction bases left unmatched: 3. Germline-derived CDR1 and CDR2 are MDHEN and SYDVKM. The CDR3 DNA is TGTGCCAGCAGTTTATGGGACAGGGGGAAAAATCAGCCCCAGCATTTT. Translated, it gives CASSLWDRGKNQPQHF.

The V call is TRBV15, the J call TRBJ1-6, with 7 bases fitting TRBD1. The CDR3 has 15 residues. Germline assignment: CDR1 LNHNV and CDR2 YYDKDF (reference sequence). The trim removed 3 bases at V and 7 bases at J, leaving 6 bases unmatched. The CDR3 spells CATSRATGLNSPLHF. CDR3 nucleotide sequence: TGTGCCACCAGCAGGGCGACAGGGTTGAATTCACCCCTCCACTTT.

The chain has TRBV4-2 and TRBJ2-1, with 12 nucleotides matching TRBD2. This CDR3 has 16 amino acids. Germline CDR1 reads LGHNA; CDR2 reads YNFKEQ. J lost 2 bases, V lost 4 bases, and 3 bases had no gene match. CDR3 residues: CASSLRTSGTYNEQFF. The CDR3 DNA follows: TGTGCCAGCAGCCTCCGGACTAGCGGGACCTACAATGAGCAGTTCTTC.

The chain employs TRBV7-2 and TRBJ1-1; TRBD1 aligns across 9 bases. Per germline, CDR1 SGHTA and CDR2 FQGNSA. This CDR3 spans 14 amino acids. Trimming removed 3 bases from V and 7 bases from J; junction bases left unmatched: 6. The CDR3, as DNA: TGTGCCAGCAGCTTTCGGGGACAGGGAGGTGAAGCTTTCTTT. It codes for CASSFRGQGGEAFF.

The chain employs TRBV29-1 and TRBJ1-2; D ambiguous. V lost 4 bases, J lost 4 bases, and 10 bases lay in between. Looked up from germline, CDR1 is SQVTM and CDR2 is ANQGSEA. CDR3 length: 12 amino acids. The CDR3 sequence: CSVVSSVYGYTF. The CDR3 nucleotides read TGCAGCGTTGTTTCCAGCGTCTATGGCTACACCTTC.

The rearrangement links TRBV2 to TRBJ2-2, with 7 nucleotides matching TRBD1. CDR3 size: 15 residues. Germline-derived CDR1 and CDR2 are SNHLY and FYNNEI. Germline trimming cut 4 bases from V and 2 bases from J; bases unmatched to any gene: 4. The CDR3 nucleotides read TGTGCCAGCAGTGGACAGGGCCTTAACACCGGGGAGCTGTTTTTT. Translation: CASSGQGLNTGELFF.

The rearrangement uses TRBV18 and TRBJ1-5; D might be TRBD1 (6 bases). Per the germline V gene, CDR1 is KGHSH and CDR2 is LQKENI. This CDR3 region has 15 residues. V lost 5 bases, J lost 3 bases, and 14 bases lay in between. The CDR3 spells CASSAEQGVNQPQHF. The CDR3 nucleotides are TGTGCCAGCTCAGCCGAACAGGGCGTCAATCAGCCCCAGCATTTT. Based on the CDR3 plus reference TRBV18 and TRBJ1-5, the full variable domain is NAGVMQNPRHLVRRRGQEARLRCSPMKGHSHVYWYRQLPEEGLKFMVYLQKENIIDESGMPKERFSAEFPKEGPSILRIQQVVRGDSAAYFCASSAEQGVNQPQHFGDGTRLSIL.

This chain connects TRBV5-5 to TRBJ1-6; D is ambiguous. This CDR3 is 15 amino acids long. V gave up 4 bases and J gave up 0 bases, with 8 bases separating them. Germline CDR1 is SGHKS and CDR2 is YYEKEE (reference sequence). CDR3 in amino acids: CASSPGGSYNSPLHF. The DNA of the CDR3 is TGTGCCAGCAGCCCCGGTGGCTCCTATAATTCACCCCTCCACTTT.

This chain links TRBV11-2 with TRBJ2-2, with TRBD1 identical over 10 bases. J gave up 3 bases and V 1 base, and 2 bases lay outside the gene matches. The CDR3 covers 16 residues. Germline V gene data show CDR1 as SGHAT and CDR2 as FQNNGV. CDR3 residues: CASSLGQGAYTGELFF. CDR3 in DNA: TGTGCCAGCAGCTTAGGACAGGGGGCTTACACCGGGGAGCTGTTTTTT.

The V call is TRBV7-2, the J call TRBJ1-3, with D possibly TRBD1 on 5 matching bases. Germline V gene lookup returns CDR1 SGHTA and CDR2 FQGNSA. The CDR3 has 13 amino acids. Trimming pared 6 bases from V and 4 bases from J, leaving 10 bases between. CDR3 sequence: CASSRDSGNTIYF. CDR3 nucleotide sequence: TGTGCCAGCAGTCGCGACAGCGGAAACACCATATATTTT.

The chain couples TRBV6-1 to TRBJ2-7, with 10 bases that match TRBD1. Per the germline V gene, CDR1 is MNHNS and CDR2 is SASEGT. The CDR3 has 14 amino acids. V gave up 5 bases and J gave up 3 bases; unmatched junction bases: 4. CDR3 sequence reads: CASSPGTGDYEQYF. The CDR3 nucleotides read TGTGCCAGCAGTCCCGGGACAGGGGACTACGAGCAGTACTTC.

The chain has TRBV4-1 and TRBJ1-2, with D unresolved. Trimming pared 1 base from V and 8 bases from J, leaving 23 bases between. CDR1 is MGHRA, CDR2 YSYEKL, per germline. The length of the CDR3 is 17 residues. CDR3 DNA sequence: TGCGCCAGCAGCCAAGTCAGTAACTTGGTGCGGGGAAGCGGCTACACCTTC. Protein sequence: CASSQVSNLVRGSGYTF.

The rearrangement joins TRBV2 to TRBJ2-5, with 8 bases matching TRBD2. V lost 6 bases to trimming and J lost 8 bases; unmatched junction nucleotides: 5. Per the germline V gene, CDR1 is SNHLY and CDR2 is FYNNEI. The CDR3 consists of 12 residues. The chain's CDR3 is CASRPGLGTQYF. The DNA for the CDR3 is TGTGCCAGCAGGCCGGGACTAGGAACCCAGTACTTC. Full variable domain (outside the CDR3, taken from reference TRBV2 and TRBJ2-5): EPEVTQTPSHQVTQMGQEVILRCVPISNHLYFYWYRQILGQKVEFLVSFYNNEISEKSEIFDDQFSVERPDGSNFTLKIRSTKLEDSAMYFCASRPGLGTQYFGPGTRLLVL.

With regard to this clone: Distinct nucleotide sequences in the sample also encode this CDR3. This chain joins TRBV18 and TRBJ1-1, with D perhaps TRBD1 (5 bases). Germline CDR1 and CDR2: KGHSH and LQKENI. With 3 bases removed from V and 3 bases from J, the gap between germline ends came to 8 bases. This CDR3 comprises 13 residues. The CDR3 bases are TGTGCCAGCTCACCCCGGGGGGACACTGAAGCTTTCTTT. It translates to CASSPRGDTEAFF.

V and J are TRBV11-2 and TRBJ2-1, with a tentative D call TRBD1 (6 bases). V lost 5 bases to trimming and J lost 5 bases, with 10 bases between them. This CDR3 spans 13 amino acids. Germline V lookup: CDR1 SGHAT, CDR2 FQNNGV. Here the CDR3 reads CASSRGQNNEQFF. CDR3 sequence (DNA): TGTGCCAGCAGCCGGGGACAAAACAATGAGCAGTTCTTC.

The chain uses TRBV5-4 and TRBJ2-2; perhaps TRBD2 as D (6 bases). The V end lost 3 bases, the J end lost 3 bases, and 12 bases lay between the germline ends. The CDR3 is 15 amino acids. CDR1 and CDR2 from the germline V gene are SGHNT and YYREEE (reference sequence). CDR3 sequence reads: CASSYPTGDTGELFF. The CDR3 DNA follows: TGTGCCAGCAGCTACCCAACGGGGGACACCGGGGAGCTGTTTTTT.

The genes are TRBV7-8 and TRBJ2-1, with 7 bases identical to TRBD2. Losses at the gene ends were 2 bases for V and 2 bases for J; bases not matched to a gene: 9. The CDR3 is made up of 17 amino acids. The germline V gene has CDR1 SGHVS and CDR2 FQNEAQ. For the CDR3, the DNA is TGTGCCAGCAGCTTACGGGACTACCTTTTTGCCTACAATGAGCAGTTCTTC. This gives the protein CASSLRDYLFAYNEQFF.

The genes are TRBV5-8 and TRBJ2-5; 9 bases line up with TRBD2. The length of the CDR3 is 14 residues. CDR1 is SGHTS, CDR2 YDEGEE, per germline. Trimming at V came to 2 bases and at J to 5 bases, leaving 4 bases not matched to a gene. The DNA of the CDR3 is TGTGCCAGCAGCTTTGGACTAGCGACGGAGACCCAGTACTTC. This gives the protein CASSFGLATETQYF. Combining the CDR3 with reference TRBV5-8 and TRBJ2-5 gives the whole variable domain EAGVTQSPTHLIKTRGQQATLRCSPISGHTSVYWYQQALGLGLQFLLWYDEGEERNRGNFPPRFSGRQFPNYSSELNVNALELEDSALYLCASSFGLATETQYFGPGTRLLVL.